This passage covers 3 T cell receptor beta chains from one sample sequenced in a study of T cells in Graves' hyperthyroidism and ophthalmopathy. Amplification yielded TCR beta CDR3 regions, with RNA transcripts as the source. With the HTBI primer set, the TCR CDR3 went through a first round of RT-PCR. TCRdb called the multiplex PCR reads again in MiXCR, with one record for every CDR3 protein. The sample yields hundreds of thousands of distinct CDR3 sequences, roughly 21% seen once. Material: blood. The receptors here all came from a man aged 35-49 years with Graves' ophthalmopathy.

This clonotype was counted only a few times. The chain employs TRBV9 and TRBJ1-4; possibly TRBD1 for D (6 bases). Trimming took off 3 bases at V and 7 bases at J, with 22 bases between the two ends. Germline values: CDR1 SGDLS, CDR2 YYNGEE. The CDR3 runs to 17 residues. The CDR3 protein is CASSERAGGGAGEKLFF. Here the CDR3 DNA reads TGTGCCAGCAGCGAGAGGGCCGGGGGGGGCGCAGGTGAAAAACTGTTTTTT.

This clonotype was counted only a few times. The chain is built from TRBV6-1 and TRBJ2-7, with D possibly being TRBD1 (5 bases). This CDR3 contains 12 residues. Germline CDR1 reads MNHNS; CDR2 reads SASEGT. V was trimmed by 3 bases and J by 5 bases, leaving 8 bases between them. The CDR3 sequence: CASSDRDHEQYF. DNA for the CDR3: TGTGCCAGCAGTGACAGGGATCACGAGCAGTACTTC.

Concerning this clonotype: One base away lies a much larger clone, so this may be a sequencing read error. This chain links TRBV28 with TRBJ2-7; 9 bases fit TRBD1. Germline-derived CDR1 and CDR2 are MDHEN and SYDVKM. J gave up 7 bases and V 6 bases, and 13 bases lay outside the gene matches. CDR3 length: 15 residues. The CDR3 protein is CASSPPGTGSGEQYF. The CDR3 DNA is TGTGCCAGCAGCCCACCGGGGACAGGGAGTGGGGAGCAGTACTTC.